Following are 6 T cell receptor beta chains from one sample sequenced in a study of control samples from healthy donors and cancer patients (dated by TCRdb to 2018 to 2021). Receptors were amplified or captured by the immunoSEQ multiplex PCR assay. What TCRdb holds here is the immuneACCESS table cut down to in-frame rearrangements. Part of the clones is not present; checked against another copy, under half of the missing clones reflect an unresolved V gene, and the others are unexplained. This sample lists 200,000 to 250,000 clones; over 90% were detected once. The ten top clones hold about 1.6% of the sample. Sequenced: blood. The receptors stem from a man between 45 and 60 years old in good health.

The gene calls are TRBV2 and TRBJ2-2; D gene unclear. V was trimmed by 1 base and J by 4 bases, leaving 7 bases between them. Per germline, CDR1 SNHLY and CDR2 FYNNEI. CDR3 length equals 14 residues. CDR3 region: CASSEGWITGELFF. The CDR3 bases are TGTGCCAGCAGTGAAGGTTGGATCACCGGGGAGCTGTTTTTT.

With respect to this clone: Other DNA sequences of this sample code for an identical CDR3. This chain connects TRBV5-4 to TRBJ2-4; tentatively, D is TRBD1 or TRBD2 (5 bases each). V lost 2 bases to trimming and J lost 1 base, with 10 bases between them. Germline CDR1 and CDR2: SGHNT and YYREEE (reference sequence). The CDR3 is made up of 15 amino acids. The CDR3 loop reads CASSFGGRAKNIQYF. The DNA for the CDR3 is TGTGCCAGCAGCTTTGGGGGTCGGGCCAAAAACATTCAGTACTTC.

The CDR3 region is CATSREGREQFF. As DNA, the CDR3 is TGTGCCACCAGCAGAGAAGGCAGAGAGCAGTTCTTC. The chain couples TRBV15 to TRBJ2-1; D gene ambiguous. Deletions cut 0 bases from V and 10 bases from J, with 7 bases between. Germline V lookup: CDR1 LNHNV, CDR2 YYDKDF (reference sequence). This CDR3 has 12 residues.

V and J are TRBV18 and TRBJ2-2; the D gene is possibly TRBD2 (5 bases). Trimming shortened V by 4 bases and J by 5 bases, and 11 bases separated the two germline ends. In germline, CDR1 is KGHSH, CDR2 LQKENI. CDR3 length equals 14 residues. CDR3 nucleotides: TGTGCCAGCTCACTCGGGATTGGGACCGGGGAGCTGTTTTTT. Residues: CASSLGIGTGELFF.

The table lists this clone with a count of one. V is TRBV5-1 and J is TRBJ1-1; 8 positions match TRBD1. The junction had 6 bases not matched to a gene; V was cut back by 4 bases and J by 7 bases. CDR1 and CDR2 (germline): SGHRS, YFSETQ. The CDR3 has 13 residues. The CDR3 reads CASSIQGDGEAFF. The CDR3 nucleotides read TGCGCCAGCAGCATACAGGGGGACGGTGAAGCTTTCTTT.

V is TRBV3-1 (or the pseudogene TRBV3-2) and J is TRBJ2-2, with TRBD2 matching over 7 bases. The junction had 8 bases not matched to a gene; V was cut back by 4 bases and J by 6 bases. Germline V gives CDR1 LGHDT, CDR2 YNNKEL (reference sequence). This CDR3 comprises 15 residues. The CDR3 DNA reads as TGTGCCAGCAGCCCGTGGGGGGGATCCCCCGGGGAGCTGTTTTTT. This translates into CASSPWGGSPGELFF.